This record covers a single TCR beta chain. This sample is drawn from a study of blood T cell repertoires in COVID-19. Study-wide background: Acute and convalescent COVID-19 samples came from the United States, Italy and Spain. The cDNA or gDNA used as material had been derived from T cells, B-cell-depleted T cells, or PBMCs.

In the original workflow: Amplification from reference gene primers served as the basis for estimated nucleated cell counts. Repertoires were generated with immunoSEQ multiplex PCR, while TCRdb's copy carries only in-frame clones and drops some. The V and J calls and the clone size are those of that table, but D and trimming were determined from the DNA. The sample has nearly 110,000 clones; 88% are singletons. CDR1 and CDR2 from the germline V gene are GTSNPN and SVGIG (reference sequence). This CDR3 is built from 13 residues. The V end was cut by 4 bases, the J end by 11 bases, with 20 bases between.

The J gene is TRBJ1-1, the V gene TRBV30; tentatively, D is TRBD1 (5 bases). Sequenced sample: peripheral blood. The receptor was isolated from a man aged 50 to 59 with active or convalescent COVID-19. CDR3 DNA: TGTGCCTGGACTCGGACGACAACCGGGGGGGCTTTCTTT. Its protein is CAWTRTTTGGAFF.